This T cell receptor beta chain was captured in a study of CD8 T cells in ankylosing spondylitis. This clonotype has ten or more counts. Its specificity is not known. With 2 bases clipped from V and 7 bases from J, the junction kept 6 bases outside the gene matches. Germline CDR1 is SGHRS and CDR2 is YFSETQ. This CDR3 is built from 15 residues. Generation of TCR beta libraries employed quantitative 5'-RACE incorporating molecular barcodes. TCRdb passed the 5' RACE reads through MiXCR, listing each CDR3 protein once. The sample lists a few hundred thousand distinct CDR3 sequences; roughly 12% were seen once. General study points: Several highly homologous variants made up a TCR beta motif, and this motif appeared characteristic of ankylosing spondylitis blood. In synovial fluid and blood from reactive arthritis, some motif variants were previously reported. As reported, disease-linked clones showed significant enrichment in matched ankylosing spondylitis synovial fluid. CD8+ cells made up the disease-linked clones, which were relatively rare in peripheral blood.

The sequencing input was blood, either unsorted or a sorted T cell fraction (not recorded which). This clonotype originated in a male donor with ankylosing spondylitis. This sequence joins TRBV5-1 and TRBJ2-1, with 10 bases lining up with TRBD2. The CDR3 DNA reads TGCGCCAGCAGCTTCCTAGCGGGAGACTTGAATGAGCAGTTCTTC. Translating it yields CASSFLAGDLNEQFF. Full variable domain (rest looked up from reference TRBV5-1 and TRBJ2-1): KAGVTQTPRYLIKTRGQQVTLSCSPISGHRSVSWYQQTPGQGLQFLFEYFSETQRNKGNFPGRFSGRQFSNSRSEMNVSTLELGDSALYLCASSFLAGDLNEQFFGPGTRLTVL.